The clone carrying this TCR beta chain was seen repeatedly, ten times or more. The germline V gene has CDR1 SGHRS and CDR2 YFSETQ. The CDR3 is made up of 13 amino acids. Trimming removed 1 base at V and 1 base at J, with 6 bases between. The entry originates in a study of T-cell reconstitution after alpha-beta-depleted transplantation in children. Preparation of the TCRbeta library was carried out with unique molecular identifiers. Using its own MiXCR run on the PCR reads, TCRdb lists one record per CDR3 protein. The data contain around 300,000 distinct CDR3 sequences, around a tenth of them singletons.

The receptor comes from a male patient under 10 years old who had a stem cell transplant for chronic granulomatous disease, so the T cells may come from the graft donor. J is TRBJ2-7 and V is TRBV5-1; D gene unclear. The sequencing here drew on peripheral blood, taken 180 days after TCRalphabeta/CD19-depleted stem cell transplant. The CDR3 spells CASSLWDSYEQYF. DNA of the CDR3: TGCGCCAGCAGCTTGTGGGATTCCTACGAGCAGTACTTC.